This paragraph covers one T cell receptor beta chain sequence. What it binds is unknown. Clones were read by immunoSEQ multiplex PCR, and TCRdb kept only the in-frame ones, dropping some. The sample includes tens of thousands of clones, over 75% of them seen just once. This record comes from a study of OX40 agonist ivuxolimab in advanced cancers. Study-level information: Earlier anti-PD-1, anti-PD-L1 or anti-CTLA-4 therapy was permitted; over 35% had received some. Study findings and constraints: With doses of 0.1 to 3.0 mg/kg, CD4+ and CD8+ blood T cells had undergone clonal expansion by week 6. Some nonresponders additionally presented with little normalized T-cell clonal expansion.

The CDR3 consists of 15 residues. Per the germline V gene, CDR1 is GTSNPN and CDR2 is SVGIG (reference sequence). V shed 0 bases and J shed 4 bases, with 13 bases lying between them. The TCR comes from an adult with an advanced solid tumor such as melanoma, head and neck, liver or kidney cancer. This chain joins TRBV30 and TRBJ1-5; unclear D gene. The material was CD4+ or CD8+ T cells sorted from blood, obtained in a trial of the OX40 agonist ivuxolimab. CDR3 sequence: CAWSVQGSNNQPQHF. The CDR3 DNA reads as TGTGCCTGGAGTGTACAAGGTAGTAATAATCAGCCCCAGCATTTT.